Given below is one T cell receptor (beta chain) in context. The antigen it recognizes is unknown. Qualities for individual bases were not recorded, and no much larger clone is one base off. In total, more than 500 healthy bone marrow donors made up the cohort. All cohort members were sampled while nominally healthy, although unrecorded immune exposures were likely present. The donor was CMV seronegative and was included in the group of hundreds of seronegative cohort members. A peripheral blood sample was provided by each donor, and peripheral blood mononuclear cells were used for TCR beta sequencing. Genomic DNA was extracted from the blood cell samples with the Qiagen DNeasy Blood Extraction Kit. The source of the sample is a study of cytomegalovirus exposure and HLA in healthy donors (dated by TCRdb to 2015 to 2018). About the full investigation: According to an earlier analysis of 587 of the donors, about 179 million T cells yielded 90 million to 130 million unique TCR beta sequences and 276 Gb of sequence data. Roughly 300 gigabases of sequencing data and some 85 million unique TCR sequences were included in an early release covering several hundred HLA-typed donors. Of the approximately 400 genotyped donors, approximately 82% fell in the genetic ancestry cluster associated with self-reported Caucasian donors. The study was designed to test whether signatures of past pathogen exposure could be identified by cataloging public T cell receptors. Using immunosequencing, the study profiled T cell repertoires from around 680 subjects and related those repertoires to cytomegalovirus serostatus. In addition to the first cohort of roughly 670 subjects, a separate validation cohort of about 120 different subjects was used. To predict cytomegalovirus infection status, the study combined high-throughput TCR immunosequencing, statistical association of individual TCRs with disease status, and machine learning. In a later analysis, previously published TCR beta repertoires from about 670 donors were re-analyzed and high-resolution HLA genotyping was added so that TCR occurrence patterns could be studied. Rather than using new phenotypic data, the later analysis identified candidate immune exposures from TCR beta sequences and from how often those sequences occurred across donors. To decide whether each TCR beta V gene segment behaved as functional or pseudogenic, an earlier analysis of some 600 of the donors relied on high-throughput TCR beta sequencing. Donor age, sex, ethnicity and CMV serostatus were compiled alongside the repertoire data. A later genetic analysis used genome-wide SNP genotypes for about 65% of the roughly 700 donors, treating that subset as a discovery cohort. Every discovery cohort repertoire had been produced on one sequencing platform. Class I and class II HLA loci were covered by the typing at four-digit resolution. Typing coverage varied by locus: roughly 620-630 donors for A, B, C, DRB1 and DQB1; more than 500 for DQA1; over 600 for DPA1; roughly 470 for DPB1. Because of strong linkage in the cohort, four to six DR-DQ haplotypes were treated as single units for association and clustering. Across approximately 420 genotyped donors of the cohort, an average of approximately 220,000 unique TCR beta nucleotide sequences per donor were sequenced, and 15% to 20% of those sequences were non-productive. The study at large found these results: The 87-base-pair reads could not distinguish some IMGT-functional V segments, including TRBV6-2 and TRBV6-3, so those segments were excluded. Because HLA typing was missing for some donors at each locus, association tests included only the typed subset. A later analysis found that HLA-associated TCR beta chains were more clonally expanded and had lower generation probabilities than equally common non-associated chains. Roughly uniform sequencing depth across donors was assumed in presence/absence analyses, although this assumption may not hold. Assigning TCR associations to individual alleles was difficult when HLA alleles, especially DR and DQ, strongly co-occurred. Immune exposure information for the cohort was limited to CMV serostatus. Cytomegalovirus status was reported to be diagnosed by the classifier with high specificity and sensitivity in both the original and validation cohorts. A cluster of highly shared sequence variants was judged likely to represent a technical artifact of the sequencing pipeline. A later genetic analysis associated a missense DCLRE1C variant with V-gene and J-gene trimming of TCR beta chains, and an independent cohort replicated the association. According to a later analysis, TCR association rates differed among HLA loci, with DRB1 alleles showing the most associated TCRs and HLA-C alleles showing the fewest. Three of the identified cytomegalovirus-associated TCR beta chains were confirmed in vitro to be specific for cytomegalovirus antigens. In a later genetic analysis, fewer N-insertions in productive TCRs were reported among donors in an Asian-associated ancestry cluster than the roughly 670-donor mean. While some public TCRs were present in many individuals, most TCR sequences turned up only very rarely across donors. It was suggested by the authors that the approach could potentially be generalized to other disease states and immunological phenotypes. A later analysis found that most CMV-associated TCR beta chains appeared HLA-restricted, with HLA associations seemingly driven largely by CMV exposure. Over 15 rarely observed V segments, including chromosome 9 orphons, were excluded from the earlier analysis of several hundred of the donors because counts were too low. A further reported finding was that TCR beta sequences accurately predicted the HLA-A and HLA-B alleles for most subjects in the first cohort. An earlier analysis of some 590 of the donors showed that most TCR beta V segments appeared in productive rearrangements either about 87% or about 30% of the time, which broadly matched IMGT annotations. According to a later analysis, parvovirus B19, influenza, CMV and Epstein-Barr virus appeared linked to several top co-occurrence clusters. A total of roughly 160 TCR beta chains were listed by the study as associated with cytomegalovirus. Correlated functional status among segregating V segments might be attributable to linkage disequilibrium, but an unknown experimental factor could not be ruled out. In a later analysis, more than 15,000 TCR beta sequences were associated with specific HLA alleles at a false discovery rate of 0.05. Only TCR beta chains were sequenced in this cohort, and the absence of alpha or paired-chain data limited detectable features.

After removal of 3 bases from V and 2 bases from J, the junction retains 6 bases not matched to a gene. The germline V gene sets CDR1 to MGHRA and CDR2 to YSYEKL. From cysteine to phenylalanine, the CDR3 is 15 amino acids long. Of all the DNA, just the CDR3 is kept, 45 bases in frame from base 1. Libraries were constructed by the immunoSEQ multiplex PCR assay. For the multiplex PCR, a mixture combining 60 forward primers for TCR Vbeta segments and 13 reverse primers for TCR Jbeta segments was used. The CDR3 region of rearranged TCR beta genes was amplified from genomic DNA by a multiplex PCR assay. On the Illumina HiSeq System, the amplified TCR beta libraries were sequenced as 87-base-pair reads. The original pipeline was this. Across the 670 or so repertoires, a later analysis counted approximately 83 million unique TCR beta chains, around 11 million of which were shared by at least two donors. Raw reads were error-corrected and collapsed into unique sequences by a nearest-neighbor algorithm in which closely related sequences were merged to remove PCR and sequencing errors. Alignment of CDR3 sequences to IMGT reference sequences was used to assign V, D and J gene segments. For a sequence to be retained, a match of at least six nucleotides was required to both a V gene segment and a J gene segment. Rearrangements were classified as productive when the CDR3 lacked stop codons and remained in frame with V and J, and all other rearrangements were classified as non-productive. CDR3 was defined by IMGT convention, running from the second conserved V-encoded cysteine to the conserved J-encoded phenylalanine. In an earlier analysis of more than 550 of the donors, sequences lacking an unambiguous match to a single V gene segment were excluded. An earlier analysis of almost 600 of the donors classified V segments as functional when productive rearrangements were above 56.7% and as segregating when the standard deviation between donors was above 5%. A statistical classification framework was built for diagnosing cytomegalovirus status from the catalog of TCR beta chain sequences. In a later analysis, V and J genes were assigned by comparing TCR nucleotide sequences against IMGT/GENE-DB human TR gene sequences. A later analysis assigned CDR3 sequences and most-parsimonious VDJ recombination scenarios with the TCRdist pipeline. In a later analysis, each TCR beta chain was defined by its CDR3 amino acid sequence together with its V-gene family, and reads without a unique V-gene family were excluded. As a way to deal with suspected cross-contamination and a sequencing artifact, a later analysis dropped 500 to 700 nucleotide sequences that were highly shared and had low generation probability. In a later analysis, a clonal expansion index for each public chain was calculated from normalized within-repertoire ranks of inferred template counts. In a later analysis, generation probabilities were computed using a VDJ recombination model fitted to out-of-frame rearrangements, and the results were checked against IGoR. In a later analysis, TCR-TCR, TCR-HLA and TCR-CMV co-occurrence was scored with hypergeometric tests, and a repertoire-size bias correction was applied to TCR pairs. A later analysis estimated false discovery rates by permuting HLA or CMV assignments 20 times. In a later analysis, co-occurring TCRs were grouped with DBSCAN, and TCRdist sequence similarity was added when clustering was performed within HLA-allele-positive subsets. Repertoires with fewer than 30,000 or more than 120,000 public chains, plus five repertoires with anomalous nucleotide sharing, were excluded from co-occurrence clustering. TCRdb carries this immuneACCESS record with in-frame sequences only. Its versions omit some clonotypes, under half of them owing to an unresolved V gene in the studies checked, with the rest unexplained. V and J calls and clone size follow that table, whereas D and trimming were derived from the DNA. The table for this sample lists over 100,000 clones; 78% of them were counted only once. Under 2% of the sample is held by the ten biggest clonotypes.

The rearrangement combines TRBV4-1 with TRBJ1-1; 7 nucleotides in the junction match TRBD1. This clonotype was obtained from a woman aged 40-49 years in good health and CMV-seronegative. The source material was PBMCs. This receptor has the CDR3 CASSQMTGLNTEAFF. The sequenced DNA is TGCGCCAGCAGCCAGATGACAGGGCTAAACACTGAAGCTTTCTTT.